A single sample is the source of the 10 T cell receptor beta chains below, sequenced in a study of T cell responses to AZD1222 COVID-19 vaccine. Measured with immunoSEQ multiplex PCR; TCRdb has only the in-frame clones, and not every one. The sample consists of about 150,000 clones, around 89% of them appearing once. The material was peripheral blood, obtained on day 0 of AZD1222 vaccination. These receptors were obtained from an adult in good health.

This clone was recorded only once. The chain has TRBV4-1 and TRBJ2-4; the match to TRBD2 covers 7 bases. CDR1 MGHRA and CDR2 YSYEKL come from the germline V gene. V lost 0 bases and J lost 0; bases outside the gene matches: 5. The CDR3 loop spans 17 amino acids. The CDR3 region has the DNA TGCGCCAGCAGCCAAGAAGCGGGAAAGGGAGCCAAAAACATTCAGTACTTC. Translated, it gives CASSQEAGKGAKNIQYF.

The J gene is TRBJ2-3, the V gene TRBV7-9; D may be TRBD1 or TRBD2 (6 bases each). The CDR3 loop spans 15 amino acids. The V gene lost 2 bases and the J gene lost 2 bases, with 11 bases spanning the gap. Germline V gene lookup returns CDR1 SEHNR and CDR2 FQNEAQ (reference sequence). The CDR3 bases are TGTGCCAGCAGCTTATCCGGGGGCCCCACAGATACGCAGTATTTT. The encoded protein is CASSLSGGPTDTQYF. The full variable domain, in which reference TRBV7-9 and TRBJ2-3 provide the parts outside the CDR3, is DTGVSQNPRHKITKRGQNVTFRCDPISEHNRLYWYRQTLGQGPEFLTYFQNEAQLEKSRLLSDRFSAERPKGSFSTLEIQRTEQGDSAMYLCASSLSGGPTDTQYFGPGTRLTVL.

The chain employs TRBV7-8 and TRBJ2-1; 8 nucleotides agree with TRBD1. V trimming: 2 bases; J trimming: 2 bases; junction bases outside the gene matches: 2. The CDR3 runs 15 residues. Germline loops: CDR1 SGHVS, CDR2 FQNEAQ. The chain's CDR3 is CASSLLGQAYNEQFF. CDR3 DNA: TGTGCCAGCAGCTTATTGGGACAGGCCTACAATGAGCAGTTCTTC.

The chain recombines TRBV5-4 with TRBJ2-7, with 8 bases that match TRBD2. This CDR3 has 14 residues. The V gene end was trimmed by 4 bases and the J gene end by 3 bases; junction bases not matched to a gene: 6. CDR1 SGHNT and CDR2 YYREEE come from the germline V gene (reference sequence). The CDR3 protein is CASSRGGASYEQYF. CDR3 nucleotides: TGTGCCAGCAGCCGGGGGGGGGCCAGCTACGAGCAGTACTTC.

This chain links TRBV21-1 with TRBJ2-2; TRBD1, the table's D call, was not compared with the DNA. TRBV21-1 is a documented pseudogene. This CDR3 spans 14 amino acids. The CDR3 is CASIRTGGTGELFF. DNA for the CDR3: TGTGCCAGCATTAGGACAGGGGGCACCGGGGAGCTGTTTTTT.

J is TRBJ1-1 and V is TRBV28; D call uncertain. This CDR3 spans 15 amino acids. CDR1 and CDR2 from the germline V gene are MDHEN and SYDVKM. The V end was cut by 1 base, the J end by 0 bases, with 9 bases between. CDR3 DNA sequence: TGTGCCAGCAGTTTATCTTCAGGATTGAACACTGAAGCTTTCTTT. This sequence encodes CASSLSSGLNTEAFF.

The chain combines TRBV6-5 with TRBJ1-2; 8 bases are shared with TRBD1. V was clipped by 7 bases and J by 8 bases; unmatched bases: 12. The CDR3 runs to 14 residues. Germline assignment: CDR1 MNHEY and CDR2 SVGAGI. CDR3 sequence (DNA): TGTGCCAGCACTTCTCCGGACAGGGCGAGAGGCTACACCTTC. This gives the protein CASTSPDRARGYTF.

The gene calls are TRBV7-9 and TRBJ2-5; D may be TRBD1 or TRBD2 (5 bases each). The V end was cut by 0 bases, the J end by 7 bases, with 15 bases between. The CDR3 loop spans 15 amino acids. CDR1 is SEHNR, CDR2 FQNEAQ, per germline (reference sequence). CDR3 nucleotides: TGTGCCAGCAGCTTAGCGGGGCCCTCACGGGGGACCCAGTACTTC. Its protein is CASSLAGPSRGTQYF.

This chain connects TRBV28 to TRBJ1-1; maybe TRBD1 (5 bases). The CDR3 loop spans 13 amino acids. V lost 3 bases to trimming and J lost 5 bases, with 10 bases between them. The V gene's germline CDR1 is MDHEN and CDR2 SYDVKM. The CDR3 loop reads CASSFAGGTEAFF. The CDR3 nucleotides read TGTGCCAGCAGTTTTGCGGGGGGGACTGAAGCTTTCTTT.

This clone has a handful of counts. This chain uses TRBV11-2 with TRBJ2-7, with D tentatively TRBD1 (6 bases). V was shortened by 2 bases and J by 5 bases, with 10 bases between the two germline ends. Per the germline V gene, CDR1 is SGHAT and CDR2 is FQNNGV. There are 13 residues in the CDR3. The CDR3 loop reads CASSLLGADEQYF. CDR3 bases: TGTGCCAGCAGCTTATTGGGGGCCGACGAGCAGTACTTC.